This TCR beta chain stems from a study of OX40 agonist ivuxolimab in advanced cancers. Study overall: At 0.01 to 10 mg/kg, ivuxolimab was administered intravenously to patients every 2 weeks.

From germline, CDR1 is SQVTM and CDR2 ANQGSEA. V lost 4 bases, J lost 4 bases, and 5 bases stayed unmatched. The CDR3 is made up of 13 amino acids. Data came from immunoSEQ multiplex PCR; TCRdb stores just in-frame clones and leaves some out. The top ten clones hold roughly 4.9% of a sample with some 90,000 clones, around 87% of them seen once. In this sample, this clone turned up once. The sample consisted of CD4+ or CD8+ T cells sorted from blood, taken in a trial of the OX40 agonist ivuxolimab. The V and J genes are TRBV29-1 and TRBJ2-3; 7 bases align to TRBD1. This clonotype originated in an adult with an advanced solid tumor such as melanoma, head and neck, liver or kidney cancer. The CDR3 coding sequence is TGCAGCGTTGGGGAAGGGGGCGCAGATACGCAGTATTTT. Amino acid sequence: CSVGEGGADTQYF.